The source of this T cell receptor (beta chain) is a study of T cell responses to AZD1222 COVID-19 vaccine. Study-wide results and limits: At baseline, seropositivity was found in only 5 to 7 AZD1222 recipients. Vaccination with two AZD1222 doses was followed by a rise in Spike-specific TCR breadth and depth.

Sequencing was performed with immunoSEQ multiplex PCR; in TCRdb, only in-frame clones are kept and a portion is missing. The repertoire holds 140,000 to 150,000 clones, with around nine tenths as singletons. With respect to this clone: The antigen is unknown.

Germline V CDR1 and CDR2: LGHNA, YNFKEQ. CDR3 length: 16 residues. V gave up 0 bases and J gave up 6 bases; unmatched junction bases: 8. The chain employs TRBV4-2 and TRBJ2-7, with TRBD1 matching over 10 bases. The sequence was collected from an adult in good health. Sequences were derived from peripheral blood, sampled on day 0 of AZD1222 vaccination. CDR3 DNA sequence: TGTGCCAGCAGCCAAGATTACGGGACAGGGGAGGGCGAGCAGTACTTC. This gives the protein CASSQDYGTGEGEQYF.